The entry below gives a single T cell receptor beta chain sequence along with its context. Its matching antigen is unknown. In the PCR, 60 Vbeta and 13 Jbeta primers were used. TCRdb's table, derived via immunoSEQ multiplex PCR, lists solely in-frame clones and lacks some. The data hold 35,000 to 50,000 clones, with 64% observed a single time. The data were obtained in a study of cytomegalovirus exposure and HLA in healthy donors. Findings and limits, study-wide: CMV serostatus was the sole immune exposure data available. On later analysis, the bulk of CMV-associated TCR beta chains appeared to be HLA-restricted.

This CDR3 has 14 residues. V was pared by 1 base and J by 1 base, with 7 bases between. Germline V CDR1 and CDR2: SEHNR, FQNEAQ (reference sequence). Sequences were obtained from PBMCs. This TCR came from a human donor in good health. The rearrangement uses TRBV7-9 and TRBJ1-2; the D is unclear. The CDR3 DNA reads as TGTGCCAGCAGCTTAGATGCGTTTAACTATGGCTACACCTTC. Protein product: CASSLDAFNYGYTF.